The 13 T cell receptor beta chains reported below all come from one sample, sequenced in a study of shared clonotypes between healthy human individuals. The protocol was immunoSEQ multiplex PCR, while the TCRdb copy is restricted to in-frame clones and leaves out a portion. The sample contains over a million clones, about 80% of which appear only once. Input material: memory CD4+ T cells from PBMCs. Subset reported: CD45RA-negative fraction. Receptors originate from a man between 18 and 29 years old in good health. Some clones in this sample may be carry-over from other donors' samples.

The chain has TRBV11-2 and TRBJ2-5; D is perhaps TRBD2 (5 bases). From germline, CDR1 is SGHAT and CDR2 FQNNGV. This CDR3 has 18 residues. V shed 4 bases and J shed 5 bases, with 26 bases lying between them. The CDR3 protein is CASSWRPAPAADMETQYF. CDR3 sequence (DNA): TGTGCCAGCAGCTGGCGTCCCGCGCCAGCGGCGGATATGGAGACCCAGTACTTC.

This clone was recorded a few times. The chain combines TRBV7-8 with TRBJ1-5; no firm D call. Germline V gene lookup returns CDR1 SGHVS and CDR2 FQNEAQ. The CDR3 has 15 amino acids. The V end was cut by 0 bases, the J end by 4 bases, with 10 bases between. The DNA for the CDR3 is TGTGCCAGCAGCTTAGCGCTAGGTCAGAATCAGCCCCAGCATTTT. Amino acid sequence: CASSLALGQNQPQHF.

Remarks on this clone: In the same sample, other DNA sequences code for this CDR3. The CDR3 spells CASSLSGGQPQHF. DNA of the CDR3: TGTGCCAGCAGTTTATCGGGTGGTCAGCCCCAGCATTTT. This sequence joins TRBV28 and TRBJ1-5; the D is unclear. The CDR3 is 13 residues long. The germline V and J ends were trimmed by 1 base and 6 bases, with 7 bases remaining between them. Germline CDR1 is MDHEN and CDR2 is SYDVKM.

The chain couples TRBV6-1 to TRBJ1-2; D is perhaps TRBD1 (6 bases). This CDR3 is 15 amino acids long. The V gene's germline CDR1 is MNHNS and CDR2 SASEGT. Deletions cut 4 bases from V and 8 bases from J, with 20 bases between. CDR3 sequence (DNA): TGTGCCAGCAGTGGTTCCGGGACACCTATGGAAGGCTACACCTTC. Translating it yields CASSGSGTPMEGYTF.

The rearrangement joins TRBV20-1 to TRBJ2-5; possible D gene TRBD2, 6 bases. Germline CDR1 is DFQATT and CDR2 is SNEGSKA (reference sequence). Between the trimmed V and J ends, which lost 6 bases and 5 bases, there was a span of 10 bases. The CDR3 has 11 amino acids. The CDR3 is CSARGFETQYF. DNA of the CDR3: TGCAGTGCCCGGGGGTTTGAGACCCAGTACTTC.

This chain joins TRBV20-1 and TRBJ2-1; no definite D call. V gave up 0 bases and J gave up 9 bases, with 6 bases separating them. CDR1 and CDR2 (germline): DFQATT, SNEGSKA (reference sequence). CDR3 length: 11 residues. This CDR3 reads CSARDSIEQFF. CDR3 bases: TGCAGTGCTAGAGATTCGATTGAGCAGTTCTTC.

This chain uses TRBV9 with TRBJ2-7, with 13 nucleotides matching TRBD2. V trimming: 3 bases; J trimming: 2 bases; junction bases outside the gene matches: 5. This CDR3 has 16 residues. The germline V gene encodes CDR1 SGDLS and CDR2 YYNGEE. DNA for the CDR3: TGTGCCAGCAGCGAGCTGGGACTAGCGGGGACCTACGAGCAGTACTTC. This codes for CASSELGLAGTYEQYF.

Turning to this clone: Other nucleotide sequences in the sample specify the same CDR3. This chain links TRBV28 with TRBJ2-1; no reliable D call. Per germline, CDR1 MDHEN and CDR2 SYDVKM. CDR3 length equals 14 residues. Trimming took off 5 bases at V and 0 bases at J, with 8 bases between the two ends. CDR3 bases: TGTGCCAGCAGTCTTTGGAGCTCCTACAATGAGCAGTTCTTC. Its protein is CASSLWSSYNEQFF.

The chain is built from TRBV7-9 and TRBJ1-5; possible D gene TRBD1, 5 bases. CDR3 length: 16 residues. Germline V lookup: CDR1 SEHNR, CDR2 FQNEAQ (reference sequence). Trimming left V 1 base short and J 6 bases short, with 16 bases between. CDR3 coding DNA: TGTGCCAGCAGCTTAGAGGGGTTCGGGCGGCGTCAGCCCCAGCATTTT. Protein: CASSLEGFGRRQPQHF.

The chain couples TRBV15 to TRBJ2-1, with 9 bases fitting TRBD2. CDR1 and CDR2 from the germline V gene are LNHNV and YYDKDF (reference sequence). This CDR3 spans 16 amino acids. The ends lost 0 bases at V and 7 bases at J; junction bases unmatched: 7. CDR3 protein: CATSRDQASGKNEQFF. DNA for the CDR3: TGTGCCACCAGCAGAGATCAGGCTAGCGGGAAAAATGAGCAGTTCTTC.

This chain links TRBV6-1 with TRBJ2-1; 9 bases line up with TRBD2. Trimming took 7 bases from V and 6 from J; bases not matched to a gene: 7. Looked up from germline, CDR1 is MNHNS and CDR2 is SASEGT. The CDR3 extends over 14 amino acids. The CDR3 bases are TGTGCCAGCAACCAGGGACTAGCCCGCAATGAGCAGTTCTTC. This codes for CASNQGLARNEQFF.

This chain links TRBV5-5 with TRBJ2-7, with D unresolved. The CDR3 covers 14 residues. Trimming stripped 4 bases from V and 0 bases from J, with 11 bases between. The germline V gene encodes CDR1 SGHKS and CDR2 YYEKEE (reference sequence). The CDR3 region has the DNA TGTGCCAGCAGCCCCGCTGTAAGCTCCTACGAGCAGTACTTC. Residues: CASSPAVSSYEQYF. The variable domain in full, with the rest retrieved from reference TRBV5-5 and TRBJ2-7, is DAGVTQSPTHLIKTRGQQVTLRCSPISGHKSVSWYQQVLGQGPQFIFQYYEKEERGRGNFPDRFSARQFPNYSSELNVNALLLGDSALYLCASSPAVSSYEQYFGPGTRLTVT.

The chain carries TRBV28 and TRBJ1-5; 10 bases are a match to TRBD1. The CDR3 extends over 13 amino acids. Trimming removed 6 bases from V and 7 bases from J; junction bases left unmatched: 3. The V gene's germline CDR1 is MDHEN and CDR2 SYDVKM. The DNA of the CDR3 is TGTGCCAGCAGCGGGACAGGGGCCCAGCCCCAGCATTTT. It yields the protein CASSGTGAQPQHF.